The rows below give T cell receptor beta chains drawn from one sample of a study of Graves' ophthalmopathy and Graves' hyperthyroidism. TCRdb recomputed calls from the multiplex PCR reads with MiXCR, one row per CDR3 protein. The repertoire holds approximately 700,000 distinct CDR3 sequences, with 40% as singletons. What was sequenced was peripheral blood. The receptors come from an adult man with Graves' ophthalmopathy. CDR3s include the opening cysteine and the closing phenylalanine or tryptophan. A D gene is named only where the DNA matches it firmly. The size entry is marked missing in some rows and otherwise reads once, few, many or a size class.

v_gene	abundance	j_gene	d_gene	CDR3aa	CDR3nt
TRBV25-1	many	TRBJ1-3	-	CASSDSAGQGTIYF	TGTGCCAGCAGTGATAGTGCCGGACAAGGCACCATATATTTT
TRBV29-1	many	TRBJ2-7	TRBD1	CSVEKGGRGDEQYF	TGCAGCGTTGAAAAAGGGGGCAGGGGCGACGAGCAGTACTTC
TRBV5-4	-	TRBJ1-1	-	CASRKRDGNTEAFF	TGTGCCAGCAGAAAACGGGACGGTAACACTGAAGCTTTCTTT
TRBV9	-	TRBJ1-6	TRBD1	CASSPVTGGNSPLHF	TGTGCCAGCTCACCCGTGACAGGGGGTAATTCACCCCTCCACTTT
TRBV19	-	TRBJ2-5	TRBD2	CASSNPGLAGGETQYF	TGTGCCAGTAGTAACCCCGGACTAGCGGGGGGAGAGACCCAGTACTTC
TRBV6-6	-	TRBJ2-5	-	CASSELDGVKQETQYF	TGTGCCAGCAGTGAACTGGACGGAGTTAAACAAGAGACCCAGTACTTC
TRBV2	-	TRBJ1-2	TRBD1	CACSGRQGNGYTF	TGTGCCTGCAGCGGACGACAGGGGAATGGCTACACCTTC
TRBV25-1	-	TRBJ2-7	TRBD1	CATGQGTYEQYF	TGTGCCACCGGACAGGGGACCTACGAGCAGTACTTC
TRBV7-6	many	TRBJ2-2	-	CASSQDFGELFF	TGTGCCAGCAGCCAGGACTTCGGGGAGCTGTTTTTT
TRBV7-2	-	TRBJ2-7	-	CASSQLKQGYEQYF	TGTGCCAGCAGCCAATTAAAACAGGGCTACGAGCAGTACTTC
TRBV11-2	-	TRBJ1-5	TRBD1	CASSQGQGETQHF	TGTGCCAGCAGCCAAGGACAGGGGGAGACCCAGCATTTT
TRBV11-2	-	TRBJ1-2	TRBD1	CASIRQGIGNYGYTF	TGTGCCAGCATACGACAGGGAATTGGGAACTATGGCTACACCTTC
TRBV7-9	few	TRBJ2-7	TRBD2	CASSLLAGGTREQYF	TGTGCCAGCAGCCTGCTAGCGGGAGGGACCCGCGAGCAGTACTTC
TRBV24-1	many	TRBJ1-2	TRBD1	CATSDRSSGTGDGGYTF	TGTGCCACCAGTGACCGATCTTCCGGGACAGGGGACGGCGGCTACACCTTC
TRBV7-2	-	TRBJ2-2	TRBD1	CAWRGQGFHTGELFF	TGTGCCTGGAGGGGACAGGGATTCCACACCGGGGAGCTGTTTTTT
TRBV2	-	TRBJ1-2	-	CASSTGALTGYTF	TGTGCCAGCAGTACCGGGGCCCTAACTGGCTACACCTTC
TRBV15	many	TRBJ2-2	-	CATSADTNTGELFF	TGTGCCACCAGTGCTGATACGAACACCGGGGAGCTGTTTTTT
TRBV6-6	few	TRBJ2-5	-	CASSYLAQETQYF	TGTGCCAGCAGTTACCTTGCACAAGAGACCCAGTACTTC
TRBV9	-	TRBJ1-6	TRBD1	CASSDGTGGTSPLHF	TGTGCCAGCAGTGACGGGACAGGGGGTACTTCACCCCTCCACTTT
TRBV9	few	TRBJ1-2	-	CASSDGGGAESYGYTF	TGTGCCAGCAGCGACGGGGGGGGCGCGGAGAGCTATGGCTACACCTTC
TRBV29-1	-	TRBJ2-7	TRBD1	CSSTGVTYEQYF	TGCAGCTCGACAGGGGTTACCTACGAGCAGTACTTC
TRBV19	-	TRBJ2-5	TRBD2	CAARGRGGETQYF	TGTGCCGCGCGCGGACGGGGAGGGGAGACCCAGTACTTC
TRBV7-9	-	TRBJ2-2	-	CASSLLQNTGELFF	TGTGCCAGCAGCTTACTACAGAACACCGGGGAGCTGTTTTTT
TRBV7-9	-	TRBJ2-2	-	CASSTGDTYTGELFF	TGCGCCAGCAGCACCGGCGACACCTACACCGGGGAGCTGTTTTTT
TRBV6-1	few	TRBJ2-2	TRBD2	CASSSASGVNTGELFF	TGTGCCAGCAGTTCCGCTAGCGGAGTGAACACCGGGGAGCTGTTTTTT
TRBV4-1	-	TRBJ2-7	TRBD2	CASSQEGLGPYEQYF	TGCGCCAGCAGCCAAGAGGGACTAGGACCCTACGAGCAGTACTTC
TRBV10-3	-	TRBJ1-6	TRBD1	CAISPGQGRSPLHF	TGTGCCATCAGCCCTGGACAGGGGCGTTCACCCCTCCACTTT
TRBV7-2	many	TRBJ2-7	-	CASRRDTRYEQYF	TGTGCCAGCAGGCGGGACACCCGCTACGAGCAGTACTTC
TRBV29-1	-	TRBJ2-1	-	CSVHTQGPVDF	TGCAGCGTTCACACTCAGGGCCCCGTAGACTTC
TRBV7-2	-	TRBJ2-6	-	CAGSYSGASGANVLTF	TGTGCCGGCAGTTACTCGGGGGCAAGTGGGGCCAACGTCCTGACTTTC
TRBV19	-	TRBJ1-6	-	CTSSIEGTEAPLHF	TGTACCAGTAGTATAGAAGGGACGGAGGCACCCCTCCACTTT
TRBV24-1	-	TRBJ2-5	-	CATSDTREAGTETQYF	TGTGCCACCAGTGATACTCGAGAGGCGGGTACGGAGACCCAGTACTTC
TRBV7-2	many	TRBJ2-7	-	CASSLVPGEQYF	TGTGCCAGCAGCTTGGTTCCGGGCGAGCAGTACTTC
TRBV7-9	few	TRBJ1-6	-	CASNLAAGDNSPLHF	TGTGCCAGCAACCTCGCGGCAGGAGATAATTCACCCCTCCACTTT
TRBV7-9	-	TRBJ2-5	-	CASREAQETQYF	TGTGCCAGCAGGGAGGCGCAAGAGACCCAGTACTTC